This T cell receptor (beta chain) was sequenced during a study of T cell repertoires in cytomegalovirus infection. Remarks on this clonotype: Antigen specificity is unknown.

CDR3 length: 14 amino acids. Trimming cost V 0 bases and J 0 bases, with 6 bases left between them. Germline V CDR1 and CDR2: SGHRS, YFSETQ. In TCRdb, the reads were re-called with MiXCR into one record per CDR3 protein. Of 110,000 to 150,000 distinct CDR3 sequences listed, approximately 30% are singletons. The sequence was collected from a human donor in good health (CMV status not recorded). Some clones in this sample may be carry-over from other donors' samples. Specimen: CD8+ T cells from cultured PBMCs, collected from culture after CMV antigen stimulation. J is TRBJ1-1 and V is TRBV5-1; the D is unclear. The chain's CDR3 is CASSLATVNTEAFF. The CDR3 DNA reads TGCGCCAGCAGCTTGGCGACGGTGAACACTGAAGCTTTCTTT.